These 22 T cell receptor beta chains came from one sample sequenced in a study of T cells in Graves' hyperthyroidism and ophthalmopathy. Amplified TCR beta CDR3 regions derived from RNA transcripts. Carried out on the TCR CDR3, a first-round RT-PCR used the HTBI primer set. TCRdb analysed the multiplex PCR reads with MiXCR anew, one entry per CDR3 protein. The sample has a few hundred thousand distinct CDR3 sequences, approximately 14% seen once; the top ten hold 5.3%. The sample comprised blood. The receptor set was obtained from a woman younger than 30 with Graves' hyperthyroidism.

This clonotype was recorded many times. V is TRBV6-1 and J is TRBJ1-5, with D perhaps matching TRBD1 (6 bases). Germline-derived CDR1 and CDR2 are MNHNS and SASEGT. The CDR3 length is 15 residues. Trimming pared 1 base from V and 4 bases from J, leaving 11 bases between. This CDR3 reads CASSEELQGNQPQHF. CDR3 DNA: TGTGCCAGCAGTGAAGAGCTACAGGGTAATCAGCCCCAGCATTTT.

The chain uses TRBV6-1 and TRBJ1-5, with a weak D call TRBD1 (6 bases). CDR3 length: 13 residues. V was pared by 6 bases and J by 6 bases, with 12 bases between. Germline V lookup: CDR1 MNHNS, CDR2 SASEGT. CDR3: CASRTPGAQPQHF. The CDR3 DNA reads TGTGCCAGCAGGACACCAGGGGCTCAGCCCCAGCATTTT.

This chain links TRBV4-1 with TRBJ2-7; 7 nucleotides agree with TRBD1. This CDR3 contains 17 residues. Trimming at V came to 1 base and at J to 6 bases, leaving 15 bases not matched to a gene. Germline loops: CDR1 MGHRA, CDR2 YSYEKL. The CDR3, as DNA: TGCGCCAGCAGCCAAGGCCCCGACAGGGAAATTTGGGGCGAGCAGTACTTC. It is translated as CASSQGPDREIWGEQYF.

Of note for this clonotype: A read error may produce the germline difference seen at one junction end. The chain combines TRBV30 with TRBJ2-5; 11 bases line up with TRBD2. CDR3 length: 14 residues. Germline values: CDR1 GTSNPN, CDR2 SVGIG (reference sequence). The chain's CDR3 is CALSVLAGVETQYF. The CDR3 DNA reads TGTGCCTTGAGTGTACTAGCGGGAGTTGAGACCCAGTACTTC.

This clonotype was seen many times. The chain carries TRBV6-1 and TRBJ2-5; tentative D call: TRBD1 (6 bases). CDR1 and CDR2 from the germline V gene are MNHNS and SASEGT. V was pared by 4 bases and J by 1 base, with 7 bases between. The length of the CDR3 is 13 residues. CDR3: CASSAGAQETQYF. The CDR3 nucleotides read TGTGCCAGCAGTGCAGGGGCCCAAGAGACCCAGTACTTC.

In its sample, this clonotype was seen many times. The chain is built from TRBV12-3 or TRBV12-4 and TRBJ2-3; 11 nucleotides align to TRBD2. The CDR3 length is 17 residues. The trim removed 1 base at V and 4 bases at J, leaving 7 bases unmatched. CDR3 residues: CASSLEPSGRWSDTQYF. CDR3 DNA: TGTGCCAGCAGTTTAGAGCCTAGCGGGAGGTGGTCAGATACGCAGTATTTT.

This clonotype was picked up many times. The V gene is TRBV30, the J gene TRBJ1-1; tentatively, D is TRBD1 (5 bases). This CDR3 comprises 12 residues. Trimming stripped 1 base from V and 5 bases from J, with 8 bases between. Germline V gene sequence: CDR1 GTSNPN, CDR2 SVGIG (reference sequence). CDR3 sequence (DNA): TGTGCCTGGAGTGGAGGGGCTACTGAAGCTTTCTTT. As protein: CAWSGGATEAFF.

This clonotype was picked up many times. J is TRBJ2-1 and V is TRBV2, with D perhaps matching TRBD2 (5 bases). V was trimmed by 5 bases and J by 5 bases, leaving 10 bases between them. The CDR3 length is 13 residues. From germline, CDR1 is SNHLY and CDR2 FYNNEI. CDR3 protein: CASSTTGNNEQFF. The CDR3 nucleotides are TGTGCCAGCAGTACCACCGGGAACAATGAGCAGTTCTTC.

The sample holds a few counts of this clonotype. This rearrangement joins TRBV7-9 to TRBJ2-3, with TRBD2 matching 8 bases. This CDR3 is 16 amino acids long. The germline gives CDR1 SEHNR, CDR2 FQNEAQ (reference sequence). After removal of 5 bases from V and 1 base from J, the junction contained 8 bases not matched to a gene. The CDR3 here is CASSSIAGTGTDTQYF. CDR3 DNA sequence: TGTGCCAGCAGCAGCATAGCGGGGACCGGCACAGATACGCAGTATTTT. The variable domain in full, with the rest retrieved from reference TRBV7-9 and TRBJ2-3, is DTGVSQNPRHKITKRGQNVTFRCDPISEHNRLYWYRQTLGQGPEFLTYFQNEAQLEKSRLLSDRFSAERPKGSFSTLEIQRTEQGDSAMYLCASSSIAGTGTDTQYFGPGTRLTVL.

The rearrangement joins TRBV4-2 to TRBJ1-5; D is undetermined. The CDR3 sequence is 16 residues long. Between the trimmed V and J ends, which lost 0 bases and 0 bases, there was a span of 9 bases. The germline gives CDR1 LGHNA, CDR2 YNFKEQ. The CDR3 sequence: CASSQDPGNSNQPQHF. As DNA, the CDR3 is TGTGCCAGCAGCCAAGATCCGGGAAATAGCAATCAGCCCCAGCATTTT.

At least ten counts were recorded for this clonotype. The CDR3 region is CASRLAGGRNEQYF. CDR3 in DNA: TGTGCCAGCAGACTAGCGGGAGGGAGGAACGAGCAGTACTTC. The chain is built from TRBV7-2 and TRBJ2-7; 13 bases align to TRBD2. Looked up from germline, CDR1 is SGHTA and CDR2 is FQGNSA. The ends lost 6 bases at V and 5 bases at J; junction bases unmatched: 4. The CDR3 length is 14 residues.

This clonotype was observed many times. The genes are TRBV28 and TRBJ2-5; D ambiguous. Looked up from germline, CDR1 is MDHEN and CDR2 is SYDVKM. The ends were cut back, 5 bases at V and 3 bases at J, with 4 bases in the middle. CDR3 length: 11 amino acids. This CDR3 reads CASSREETQYF. The CDR3 region has the DNA TGTGCCAGCAGTCGAGAAGAGACCCAGTACTTC.

This clonotype has ten or more counts. J is TRBJ2-1 and V is TRBV30; 8 bases map to TRBD2. V shed 0 bases, J shed 5 bases, and the junction held 6 bases outside the gene matches. Germline CDR1 is GTSNPN and CDR2 is SVGIG (reference sequence). CDR3 length: 15 amino acids. CDR3 loop: CAWSVLAELNNEQFF. The DNA of the CDR3 is TGTGCCTGGAGTGTACTAGCGGAGCTTAACAATGAGCAGTTCTTC.

This clonotype came up a few times. The chain recombines TRBV10-3 with TRBJ2-7, with 11 bases lining up with TRBD2. J lost 6 bases, V lost 8 bases, and 9 bases had no gene match. Looked up from germline, CDR1 is ENHRY and CDR2 is SYGVKD. The CDR3 contains 14 residues. The CDR3 sequence: CAIWGSGRDAEQYF. DNA of the CDR3: TGTGCCATCTGGGGTAGCGGGAGGGATGCCGAGCAGTACTTC.

This clonotype was counted at least ten times. As DNA, the CDR3 is TGTGCCTGGAGCAACGTAGCGGGAGGTCCCGGGGAGCTGTTTTTT. This translates into CAWSNVAGGPGELFF. This sequence joins TRBV30 and TRBJ2-2, with 10 bases fitting TRBD2. This CDR3 is 15 amino acids long. V lost 3 bases to trimming and J lost 6 bases; unmatched junction nucleotides: 7. CDR1 and CDR2 from the germline V gene are GTSNPN and SVGIG (reference sequence). The entire variable domain, with the rest obtained from reference TRBV30 and TRBJ2-2, is as follows: SQTIHQWPATLVQPVGSPLSLECTVEGTSNPNLYWYRQAAGRGLQLLFYSVGIGQISSEVPQNLSASRPQDRQFILSSKKLLLSDSGFYLCAWSNVAGGPGELFFGEGSRLTVL.

This clonotype was seen at least ten times. The chain has TRBV28 and TRBJ1-1, with D maybe TRBD1 (6 bases). V was shortened by 2 bases and J by 0 bases, with 19 bases between the two germline ends. The CDR3 loop spans 18 amino acids. The germline CDR1 and CDR2 sequences are MDHEN and SYDVKM. CDR3 coding DNA: TGTGCCAGCAGTTTAATTGCTGGGGTGGGGGCGATGAACACTGAAGCTTTCTTT. Its protein is CASSLIAGVGAMNTEAFF.

This clonotype was picked up many times. The V call is TRBV20-1, the J call TRBJ2-5, with 8 nucleotides matching TRBD1. Germline-derived CDR1 and CDR2 are DFQATT and SNEGSKA (reference sequence). The CDR3 contains 12 residues. V shed 4 bases, J shed 4 bases, and the junction held 2 bases outside the gene matches. This chain's CDR3 is CSAIQGAETQYF. In nucleotides, the CDR3 is TGCAGTGCTATTCAGGGGGCAGAGACCCAGTACTTC.

This clonotype was counted many times. This chain joins TRBV29-1 and TRBJ1-1; a weak D match, TRBD1 (5 bases). Germline assignment: CDR1 SQVTM and CDR2 ANQGSEA. CDR3 length: 15 amino acids. Trimming removed 7 bases from V and 4 bases from J, with 22 bases in between. In DNA form, the CDR3 reads TGCAGCGGACTGGGGACTAAGACGAGGATCACTGAAGCTTTCTTT. Translating it yields CSGLGTKTRITEAFF.

The rearrangement joins TRBV6-5 to TRBJ2-1; possibly TRBD2 for D (6 bases). This CDR3 is built from 16 residues. CDR1 is MNHEY and CDR2 is SVGAGI in the germline V gene. V was trimmed by 4 bases and J by 8 bases, leaving 21 bases between them. The CDR3 DNA sequence: TGTGCCAGCAGTTTATCGTGGGACTCCCTAGTAGATGAGCAGTTCTTC. Residues: CASSLSWDSLVDEQFF.

This clonotype was seen many times. V and J are TRBV6-1 and TRBJ2-7, with D possibly being TRBD2 (5 bases). This CDR3 contains 15 residues. Germline CDR1 is MNHNS and CDR2 is SASEGT. Trimming stripped 10 bases from V and 3 bases from J, with 22 bases between. The CDR3 DNA is TGTGCCACCCTGCTATACGAAGGAGGAGGCTACGAGCAGTACTTC. It is translated as CATLLYEGGGYEQYF.

Only a few counts were recorded for this clonotype. V is TRBV6-2 or TRBV6-3 and J is TRBJ2-1, with 9 bases identical to TRBD2. CDR1 and CDR2 (germline): MNHEY, SVGEGT. V lost 2 bases and J lost 3; bases outside the gene matches: 5. This CDR3 spans 16 amino acids. As DNA, the CDR3 is TGTGCCAGCAGTTACGTCCTAGCGGGATTCTACAATGAGCAGTTCTTC. The encoded protein is CASSYVLAGFYNEQFF.

With regard to this clonotype: A single base separates this from a much larger clone, so it may be a read error. This chain links TRBV30 with TRBJ2-5, with a possible D match to TRBD2 (5 bases). The CDR3 runs to 11 residues. Trimming took 6 bases from V and 4 from J, leaving 9 bases between them. Germline CDR1 GTSNPN, CDR2 SVGIG (reference sequence). In DNA form, the CDR3 reads TGTGCCTGCGGGGTCACAGAGACCCAGTACTTC. Translating it yields CACGVTETQYF.